These 7 T cell receptor beta chains came from one sample sequenced in a study of identical twins. TCRdb passed the 5' RACE reads through MiXCR, listing each CDR3 protein once. The table records around 290,000 distinct CDR3 sequences, 8.5% to 9.5% of them present only once. Separately, the same data were catalogued under a study of yellow fever vaccine responses in identical twins.

The sequencing input was CD8+ T cells sorted from blood. All receptors derive from a young woman in good health.

The V gene is TRBV5-1, the J gene TRBJ2-1; 7 bases agree with TRBD2. Germline V CDR1 and CDR2: SGHRS, YFSETQ. CDR3 size: 15 residues. V lost 4 bases and J lost 0; bases outside the gene matches: 4. The CDR3: CASSREASSYNEQFF. The CDR3 DNA reads TGCGCCAGCAGCCGGGAGGCTAGCTCCTACAATGAGCAGTTCTTC.

The chain carries TRBV6-5 and TRBJ2-1, with D tentatively TRBD1 (6 bases). This CDR3 is built from 16 residues. Deletions cut 0 bases from V and 0 bases from J, with 9 bases between. The V gene's germline CDR1 is MNHEY and CDR2 SVGAGI. CDR3 loop: CASSYSRGSSYNEQFF. The CDR3 nucleotides are TGTGCCAGCAGTTACTCGAGGGGGAGCTCCTACAATGAGCAGTTCTTC.

This clonotype was recorded at least ten times. This CDR3 reads CSVEASSGREGGYEQYF. CDR3 DNA sequence: TGCAGCGTTGAAGCGTCTAGCGGGAGAGAGGGGGGCTACGAGCAGTACTTC. The J gene is TRBJ2-7, the V gene TRBV29-1; the match to TRBD2 covers 10 bases. Trimming cost V 1 base and J 3 bases; bases outside gene matches: 12. From germline, CDR1 is SQVTM and CDR2 ANQGSEA. The CDR3 length is 17 residues.

This clonotype was counted at least ten times. The chain joins TRBV12-3 or TRBV12-4 to TRBJ2-1; 11 bases agree with TRBD2. Trimming at V came to 6 bases and at J to 7 bases, leaving 8 bases not matched to a gene. There are 15 residues in the CDR3. The CDR3 region has the DNA TGTGCCAGCAGGCAGACTAGCGGGAACGGGAATGAGCAGTTCTTC. Translating it yields CASRQTSGNGNEQFF.

In this sample, this clonotype turned up many times. This chain uses TRBV28 with TRBJ2-3; TRBD2 matches 13 bases. The V segment lost 8 bases and the J segment 3 bases; nucleotides outside the gene matches: 5. The CDR3 sequence is 15 residues long. The germline gives CDR1 MDHEN, CDR2 SYDVKM. CDR3 nucleotides: TGTGCCAGCTTCGGACTAGCGGGAGCTACAGATACGCAGTATTTT. Residues: CASFGLAGATDTQYF. Supplemented by reference TRBV28 and TRBJ2-3, the full variable domain reads DVKVTQSSRYLVKRTGEKVFLECVQDMDHENMFWYRQDPGLGLRLIYFSYDVKMKEKGDIPEGYSVSREKKERFSLILESASTNQTSMYLCASFGLAGATDTQYFGPGTRLTVL.

In this sample, this clonotype turned up many times. The chain employs TRBV7-8 and TRBJ1-5; D is possibly TRBD1 (6 bases). This CDR3 has 15 residues. V shed 5 bases and J shed 0 bases, with 11 bases lying between them. CDR1 is SGHVS and CDR2 is FQNEAQ in the germline V gene. CDR3 sequence: CASSPDSHSNQPQHF. The CDR3 nucleotides are TGTGCCAGCAGCCCGGACAGTCATAGCAATCAGCCCCAGCATTTT.

This clonotype appeared many times. J is TRBJ2-7 and V is TRBV29-1, with 7 positions matching TRBD2. V lost 4 bases, J lost 11 bases, and 5 bases stayed unmatched. CDR1 is SQVTM and CDR2 is ANQGSEA in the germline V gene. This CDR3 has 10 amino acids. The CDR3 nucleotides are TGCAGCGTTGGTATCCTAGCGGAGTACTTC. It translates to CSVGILAEYF.